Below, one TCR beta chain is given with its context. This specimen comes from a study of shared clonotypes between healthy human individuals. The protocol was immunoSEQ multiplex PCR, while the TCRdb copy is restricted to in-frame clones and leaves out a portion. The sample has some 240,000 clones; about 65% are singletons. The sequence came from a man aged 25 to 40 in good health. The specimen sequenced was memory CD4+ T cells sorted from blood. Subset noted: CD45RA-negative fraction.

For the CDR3, the DNA is TGTGCCAGCAGCTTAGTCCCCTTAGCGGACAATGAGCAGTTCTTC. Protein sequence: CASSLVPLADNEQFF. The chain carries TRBV7-2 and TRBJ2-1; maybe TRBD2 (6 bases). Germline CDR1 SGHTA, CDR2 FQGNSA. The CDR3 covers 15 residues. V lost 1 base, J lost 5 bases, and 12 bases lay in between. The whole variable domain, filled in from reference TRBV7-2 and TRBJ2-1, reads GAGVSQSPSNKVTEKGKDVELRCDPISGHTALYWYRQSLGQGLEFLIYFQGNSAPDKSGLPSDRFSAERTGGSVSTLTIQRTQQEDSAVYLCASSLVPLADNEQFFGPGTRLTVL.